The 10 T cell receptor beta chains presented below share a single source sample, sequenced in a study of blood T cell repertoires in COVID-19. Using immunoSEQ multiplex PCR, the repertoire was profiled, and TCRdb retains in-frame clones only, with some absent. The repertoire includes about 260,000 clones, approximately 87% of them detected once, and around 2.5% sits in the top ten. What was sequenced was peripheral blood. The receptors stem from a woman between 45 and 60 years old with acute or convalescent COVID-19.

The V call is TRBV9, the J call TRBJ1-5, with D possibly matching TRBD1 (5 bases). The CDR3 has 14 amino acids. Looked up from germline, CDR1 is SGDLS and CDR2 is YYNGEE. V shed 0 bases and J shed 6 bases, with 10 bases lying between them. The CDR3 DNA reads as TGTGCCAGCAGCGTAGTGGGGGGGAGTCAGCCCCAGCATTTT. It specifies CASSVVGGSQPQHF.

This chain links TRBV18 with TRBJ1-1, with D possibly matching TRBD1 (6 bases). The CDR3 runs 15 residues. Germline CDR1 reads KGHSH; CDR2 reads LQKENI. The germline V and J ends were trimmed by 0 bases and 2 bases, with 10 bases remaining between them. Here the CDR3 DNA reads TGTGCCAGCTCACCACCGACAGGACGAAACACTGAAGCTTTCTTT. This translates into CASSPPTGRNTEAFF.

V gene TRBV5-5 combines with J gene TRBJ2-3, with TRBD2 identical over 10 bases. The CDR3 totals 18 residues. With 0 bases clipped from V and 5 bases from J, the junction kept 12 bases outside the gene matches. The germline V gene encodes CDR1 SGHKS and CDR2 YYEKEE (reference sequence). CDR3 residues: CASSLVPLAGATQDTQYF. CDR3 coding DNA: TGTGCCAGCAGCTTGGTTCCCCTAGCGGGAGCTACCCAAGATACGCAGTATTTT.

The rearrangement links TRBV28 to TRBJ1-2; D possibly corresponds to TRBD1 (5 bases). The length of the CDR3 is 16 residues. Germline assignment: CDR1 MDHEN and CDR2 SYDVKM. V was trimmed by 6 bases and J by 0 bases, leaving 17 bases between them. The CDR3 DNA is TGTGCCAGCAGCCCCTTAGGGGTATTCTCTAACTATGGCTACACCTTC. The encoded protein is CASSPLGVFSNYGYTF.

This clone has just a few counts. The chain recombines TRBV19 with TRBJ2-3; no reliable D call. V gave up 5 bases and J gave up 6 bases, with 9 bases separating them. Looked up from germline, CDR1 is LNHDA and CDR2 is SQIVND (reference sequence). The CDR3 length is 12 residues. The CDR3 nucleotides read TGTGCCAGTAGTCCGCAGCGTGATACGCAGTATTTT. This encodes CASSPQRDTQYF.

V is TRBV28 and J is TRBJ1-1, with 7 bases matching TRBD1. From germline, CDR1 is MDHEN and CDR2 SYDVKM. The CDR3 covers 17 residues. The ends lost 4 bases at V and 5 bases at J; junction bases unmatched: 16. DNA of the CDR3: TGTGCCAGCAGTTCCTACCAGGCCCGACAGGGTAGGACTGAAGCTTTCTTT. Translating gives CASSSYQARQGRTEAFF.

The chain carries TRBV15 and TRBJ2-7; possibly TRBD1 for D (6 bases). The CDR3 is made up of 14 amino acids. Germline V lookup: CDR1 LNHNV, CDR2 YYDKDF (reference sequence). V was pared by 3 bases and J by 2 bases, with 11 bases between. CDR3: CATSRARTAYEQYF. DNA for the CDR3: TGTGCCACCAGCAGGGCACGGACAGCCTACGAGCAGTACTTC.

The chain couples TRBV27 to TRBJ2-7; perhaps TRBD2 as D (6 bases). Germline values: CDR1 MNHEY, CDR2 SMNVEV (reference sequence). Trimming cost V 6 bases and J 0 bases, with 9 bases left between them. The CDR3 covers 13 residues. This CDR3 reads CASSRGSSYEQYF. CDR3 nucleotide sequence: TGTGCCAGCAGCCGGGGGAGCTCCTACGAGCAGTACTTC.

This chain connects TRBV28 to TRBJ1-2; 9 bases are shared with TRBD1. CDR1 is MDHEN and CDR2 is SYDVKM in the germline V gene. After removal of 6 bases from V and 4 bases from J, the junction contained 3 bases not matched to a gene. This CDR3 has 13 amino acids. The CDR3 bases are TGTGCCAGCAGCGGACAGGGGTTCTATGGCTACACCTTC. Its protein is CASSGQGFYGYTF.

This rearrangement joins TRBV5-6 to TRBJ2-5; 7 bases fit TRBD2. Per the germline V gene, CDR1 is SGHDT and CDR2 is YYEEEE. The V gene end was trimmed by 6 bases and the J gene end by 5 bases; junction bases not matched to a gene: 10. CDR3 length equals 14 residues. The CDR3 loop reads CASKSGSGGETQYF. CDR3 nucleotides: TGTGCCAGCAAGAGCGGTTCCGGGGGGGAGACCCAGTACTTC.